A selection of T cell receptor beta chains follows, all from one sample in a study of cytomegalovirus exposure and HLA in healthy donors. Only in-frame clones appear in the TCRdb table, and some are missing; sequencing was by immunoSEQ multiplex PCR. This table has roughly 150,000 clones, 84% appearing once. The specimen sequenced was PBMCs. These receptors were collected from a boy aged 2 to 10 in good health and CMV-seronegative. The CDR3 runs from the conserved cysteine through the conserved F or W. A D gene is named only where the DNA matches it firmly. Where a row states a size, it is once, few, many or the class of an expanded clone; other rows omit it.

size	V	J	D	DNA	CDR3
.	TRBV28	TRBJ2-7	TRBD2	TGTGCCAGCACCCTCGAGGGGACTACCTACTACGAGCAGTACTTC	CASTLEGTTYYEQYF
.	TRBV5-1	TRBJ1-4	.	TGCGCCAGCAGCTTTGGAGGGGTTTCGACTAATGAAAAACTGTTTTTT	CASSFGGVSTNEKLFF
few	TRBV7-2	TRBJ2-1	TRBD2	TGTGCCAGCAGCTTCGGTGGACTAGCGGGGGGAGAGTTTTACAATGAGCAGTTCTTC	CASSFGGLAGGEFYNEQFF
.	TRBV19	TRBJ2-1	.	TGTGCCAGTAGTCCGGACAGTTTCTACAATGAGCAGTTCTTC	CASSPDSFYNEQFF
.	TRBV5-6	TRBJ2-7	.	TGTGCCAGCAGTTCTAGGGGGGGCACCTACGAGCAGTACTTC	CASSSRGGTYEQYF
.	TRBV7-6	TRBJ2-7	.	TGTGCCAGCAGCCCTACGGGGAGTGTACCCTACGAGCAGTACTTC	CASSPTGSVPYEQYF
.	TRBV4-1	TRBJ2-7	.	TGCGCCAGCAGCCAATATCAGGACAGTGACGAGCAGTACTTC	CASSQYQDSDEQYF
.	TRBV7-2	TRBJ2-7	.	TGTGCCAGCAGCTCCCAGACCGGAGCCTACGAGCAGTACTTC	CASSSQTGAYEQYF
once	TRBV19	TRBJ2-1	TRBD2	TGTGCCAGTAGTATCTCCCTAGCGGGATATGAGCAGTTCTTC	CASSISLAGYEQFF
once	TRBV6-6	TRBJ2-7	TRBD2	TGTGCCAGCCGCAACCGGGCTAGCGGGAGCCACGAGCAGTACTTC	CASRNRASGSHEQYF
.	TRBV7-9	TRBJ2-2	TRBD2	TGTGCCAGCAGCTTTTACTTAGCGGGGCACACCGGGGAGCTGTTTTTT	CASSFYLAGHTGELFF
few	TRBV25-1	TRBJ2-6	.	TGTGCCAGCAGTGGAGGCACGGGGAGCTCTGGGGCCAACGTCCTGACTTTC	CASSGGTGSSGANVLTF
.	TRBV10-3	TRBJ2-3	TRBD1	TGTGCCATTTCCGGGACAGGCACAGATACGCAGTATTTT	CAISGTGTDTQYF
.	TRBV15	TRBJ1-2	.	TGTGCCACCAGCAGAGATTATGGGGGCAACTATGGCTACACCTTC	CATSRDYGGNYGYTF
once	TRBV5-4	TRBJ2-3	TRBD2	TGTGCCAGCAGCTTGACACTAGCGATAGATACGCAGTATTTT	CASSLTLAIDTQYF
.	TRBV20-1	TRBJ2-3	.	TGCAGTGTTTTAACCGGAGGTACGCAGTATTTT	CSVLTGGTQYF
.	TRBV11-2	TRBJ1-2	.	TGTGCCAGCAGCTTTATGCGTCGCCCTAACTATGGCTACACCTTC	CASSFMRRPNYGYTF
.	TRBV7-2	TRBJ2-1	TRBD2	TGTGCCAGCAGCTTTCCTTTGAGTGGCGGGAGGACGTGGGATGAGCAGTTCTTC	CASSFPLSGGRTWDEQFF
once	TRBV28	TRBJ2-2	.	TGTGCCAGCAGTTTCAGGAGGGCCGACACCGGGGAGCTGTTTTTT	CASSFRRADTGELFF
.	TRBV11-2	TRBJ2-3	TRBD1	TGTGCCAGCAGCTTAGCCGGGACAGGGAGCACAGATACGCAGTATTTT	CASSLAGTGSTDTQYF
.	TRBV15	TRBJ2-5	.	TGTGCCTCCCGCGGGAAGAAGGAGACCCAGTACTTC	CASRGKKETQYF
few	TRBV7-9	TRBJ1-2	.	TGTGCCAGCAGCTTGAGACAGCCCTATGGCTACACCTTC	CASSLRQPYGYTF
.	TRBV4-1	TRBJ1-1	.	TGCGCCAGCAGCGCACGAGGCCCCGTTAGCCCTGAAGCTTTCTTT	CASSARGPVSPEAFF
.	TRBV6-6	TRBJ1-2	TRBD1	TGTGCCAGCAGTTCACCGGTAGGACAGGGTGGTGGCTACACCTTC	CASSSPVGQGGGYTF
.	TRBV5-1	TRBJ2-2	TRBD2	TGCGCCAGCAGCCTGACTAGCGGGAGGGCCAGGGACACCGGGGAGCTGTTTTTT	CASSLTSGRARDTGELFF
.	TRBV18	TRBJ2-7	TRBD1	TGTGCCAGCTCTCCGACAGGGGCCTACGAGCAGTACTTC	CASSPTGAYEQYF
.	TRBV7-3	TRBJ1-1	.	TGTGCCAGAATGGGGGGGATGAACACTGAAGCTTTCTTT	CARMGGMNTEAFF
.	TRBV10-1	TRBJ2-4	TRBD2	TGCGCCAGCAGCTTACTAGCGGGGAAAAACATTCAGTACTTC	CASSLLAGKNIQYF
.	TRBV5-1	TRBJ2-3	TRBD1	TGCGCCAGCAGCAAACAGGGGCACACAGATACGCAGTATTTT	CASSKQGHTDTQYF
.	TRBV4-1	TRBJ2-3	.	TGCGCCAGCAGCCAAGATTGGGGCTCCATCCGCACAGATACGCAGTATTTT	CASSQDWGSIRTDTQYF
once	TRBV5-5	TRBJ1-4	.	TGTGCCAGCAGCCCCCGCCTCGGGTATGGTGAAAAACTGTTTTTT	CASSPRLGYGEKLFF
.	TRBV5-4	TRBJ1-2	.	TGTGCCAGCAGCTCCGACGGAGGATTTACTAACTATGGCTACACCTTC	CASSSDGGFTNYGYTF
.	TRBV2	TRBJ2-3	.	TGTGCCAGCAGTGAACAGGGGTCGGACACAGATACGCAGTATTTT	CASSEQGSDTDTQYF
.	TRBV19	TRBJ1-1	.	TGTGCCAGTAGTATGTTGGATGTCGGGTTGGTTGACACTGAAGCTTTCTTT	CASSMLDVGLVDTEAFF
.	TRBV20-1	TRBJ1-1	.	TGCAGTGCTAGAGATTCGACAGAAGCTTTCTTT	CSARDSTEAFF
.	TRBV2	TRBJ1-2	TRBD1	TGTGCCAGCAGTGCCCAGGACAGGGGCAGTCTAGGTCGGTCTGGCTACACCTTC	CASSAQDRGSLGRSGYTF
.	TRBV2	TRBJ1-6	TRBD1	TGTGCCAGCAGATCCACCGGGACAGTTAATTCACCCCTCCACTTT	CASRSTGTVNSPLHF
.	TRBV14	TRBJ1-2	.	TGTGCCAGCAGCCAAAGTCCGGGACCTCCAGGGGATGGCTACACCTTC	CASSQSPGPPGDGYTF
.	TRBV28	TRBJ1-5	TRBD1	TGTGCCAGCAGTTCTATCGCCGGGACAGATAATCAGCCCCAGCATTTT	CASSSIAGTDNQPQHF
.	TRBV28	TRBJ2-2	TRBD1	TGTGCCAGCAGCGACTTCCAGGGGGTTACCGGGGAGCTGTTTTTT	CASSDFQGVTGELFF
.	TRBV5-1	TRBJ2-5	.	TGCGCCAGCAGCTTGGAGGGCGGGCGGGTAGGAGAGACCCAGTACTTC	CASSLEGGRVGETQYF
once	TRBV7-2	TRBJ2-7	TRBD2	TGTGCCAGCAGCTTAGCGTCCAGTCTAGCGGGAGTCGAGCAGTACTTC	CASSLASSLAGVEQYF
.	TRBV30	TRBJ1-2	.	TGTGCCTGGAGTGTCCCGGATTCTAGTGGCTACACCTTC	CAWSVPDSSGYTF
.	TRBV9	TRBJ1-4	TRBD1	TGTGCCAGCAGGCCGACAGGGCGAACTAATGAAAAACTGTTTTTT	CASRPTGRTNEKLFF
.	TRBV6-6	TRBJ1-2	TRBD1	TGTGCCAGCAGTTTCCTACAGGGGGCCTTAGCTGGCTACACCTTC	CASSFLQGALAGYTF
.	TRBV5-5	TRBJ1-5	TRBD1	TGTGCCAGCAGCTTGGACAGGGGATATAGCAATCAGCCCCAGCATTTT	CASSLDRGYSNQPQHF
.	TRBV6-5	TRBJ2-7	.	TGTGCCAGCAGTCCACCCACGGGGTCCGACCCCGAGCAGTACTTC	CASSPPTGSDPEQYF
.	TRBV9	TRBJ1-5	.	TGTGCCAGCAGCGTAGAACCTCTCGGTAATCAGCCCCAGCATTTT	CASSVEPLGNQPQHF
.	TRBV9	TRBJ1-4	.	TGTGCCAGCAGCGTAGCTACGGGGGGTTCAGGTGGTGAACTGTTTTTT	CASSVATGGSGGELFF
few	TRBV4-1	TRBJ1-1	TRBD1	TGCGCCAGCAGCCAAGGGAAGGGGGCAATAGCTGAAGCTTTCTTT	CASSQGKGAIAEAFF
.	TRBV6-4	TRBJ1-2	.	TGTGCCAGCAGCGAAGGGGCAGGTCAGAACTATGGCTACACCTTC	CASSEGAGQNYGYTF
few	TRBV19	TRBJ2-7	TRBD2	TGTGCCAGTAGTCTGGGACTAGCGGGGGCCTACGAGCAGTACTTC	CASSLGLAGAYEQYF
.	TRBV14	TRBJ1-1	TRBD1	TGTGCCAGCAGCCAGGACAGGGTGACTGAAGCTTTCTTT	CASSQDRVTEAFF
.	TRBV23-1	TRBJ2-7	.	TGCGCCAGCAGTCAGGACATAATAGTCTACGAGCAGTACTTC	CASSQDIIVYEQYF
.	TRBV7-3	TRBJ1-1	.	TGTGCCAGCAGCTTAACGGGGCTAAAGACGGACACTGAAGCTTTCTTT	CASSLTGLKTDTEAFF
.	TRBV18	TRBJ2-7	TRBD1	TGTGCCAGCTCACCTCCGACAGGGGGCTACGAGCAGTACTTC	CASSPPTGGYEQYF
once	TRBV30	TRBJ1-1	.	TGTGCCTGGAGAGGTCAGGGCCACACTGAAGCTTTCTTT	CAWRGQGHTEAFF